A selection of T cell receptor beta chains follows, all from one sample in a study of blood T cell repertoires in COVID-19. TCRdb keeps only in-frame clones here, not all; method: immunoSEQ multiplex PCR. The data contain about 370,000 clones, 70% to 90% of them singletons. Sample: peripheral blood. These TCRs come from a woman aged 30 to 39 with COVID-19, enrolled during active disease. CDR3s leave out the opening cysteine and the closing phenylalanine or tryptophan.

j_call v_call cdr3_aa
TRBJ2-1 TRBV6-4 ASSDGTSGYNEQF
TRBJ1-4 TRBV15 ATSRDPTGGEKLF
TRBJ2-3 TRBV27 ASSLGRGSRLADTQY
TRBJ1-2 TRBV11-2 ASSSQGYGYT
TRBJ2-5 TRBV5-1 ASSLAGGTETQY
TRBJ2-7 TRBV6-5 ASSSAGAGTYEQY
TRBJ1-3 TRBV2 ASSETTGVGNTIY
TRBJ2-1 TRBV11-3 ASSVDGQGEQF
TRBJ1-5 TRBV10-3 AISDSNQPQH
TRBJ2-7 TRBV28 ASSFGPGQGLSYEQY